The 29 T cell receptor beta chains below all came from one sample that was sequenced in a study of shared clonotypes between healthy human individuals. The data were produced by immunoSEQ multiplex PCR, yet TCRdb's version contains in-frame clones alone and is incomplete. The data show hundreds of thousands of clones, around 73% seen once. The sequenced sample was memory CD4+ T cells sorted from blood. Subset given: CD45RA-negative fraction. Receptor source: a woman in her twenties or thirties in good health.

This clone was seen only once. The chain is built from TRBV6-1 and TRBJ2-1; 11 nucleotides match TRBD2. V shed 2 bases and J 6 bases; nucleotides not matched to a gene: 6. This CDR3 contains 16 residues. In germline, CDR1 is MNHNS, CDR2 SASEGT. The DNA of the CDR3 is TGTGCCAGCAGTGAAAGGGCTAGCGGGGGGCGCAATGAGCAGTTCTTC. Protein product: CASSERASGGRNEQFF.

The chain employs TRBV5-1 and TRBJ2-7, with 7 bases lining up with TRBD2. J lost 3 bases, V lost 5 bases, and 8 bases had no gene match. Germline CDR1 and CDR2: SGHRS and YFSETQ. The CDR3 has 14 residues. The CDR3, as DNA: TGCGCCAGCAGGGCCCCGGGGGGAAACTACGAGCAGTACTTC. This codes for CASRAPGGNYEQYF.

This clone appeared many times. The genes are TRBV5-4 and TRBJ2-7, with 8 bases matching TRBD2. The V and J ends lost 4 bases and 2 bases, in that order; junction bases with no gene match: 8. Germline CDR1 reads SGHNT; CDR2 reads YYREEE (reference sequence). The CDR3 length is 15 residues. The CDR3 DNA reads TGTGCCAGCAGCCCTCCCACTAGCGGAACCTACGAGCAGTACTTC. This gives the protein CASSPPTSGTYEQYF.

CDR3: CASREEGAISTGELFF. CDR3 DNA: TGTGCCAGCAGGGAAGAGGGGGCGATTTCGACTGGGGAGCTGTTTTTT. The V gene is TRBV27, the J gene TRBJ2-2, with TRBD1 matching 7 bases. The germline CDR1 and CDR2 sequences are MNHEY and SMNVEV (reference sequence). This CDR3 comprises 16 residues. The trim removed 6 bases at V and 8 bases at J, leaving 15 bases unmatched.

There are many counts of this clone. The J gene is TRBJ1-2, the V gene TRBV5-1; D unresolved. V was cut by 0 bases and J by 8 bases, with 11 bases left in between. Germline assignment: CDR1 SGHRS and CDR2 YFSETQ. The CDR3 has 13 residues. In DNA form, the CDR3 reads TGCGCCAGCAGCTTGGGAACGGCCGCAGGCTACACCTTC. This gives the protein CASSLGTAAGYTF.

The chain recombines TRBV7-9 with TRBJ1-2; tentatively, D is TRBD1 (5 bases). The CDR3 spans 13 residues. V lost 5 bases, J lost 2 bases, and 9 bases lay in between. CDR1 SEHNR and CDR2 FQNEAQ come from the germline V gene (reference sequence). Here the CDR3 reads CASSTGGNYGYTF. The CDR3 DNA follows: TGTGCCAGCAGCACAGGAGGAAACTATGGCTACACCTTC.

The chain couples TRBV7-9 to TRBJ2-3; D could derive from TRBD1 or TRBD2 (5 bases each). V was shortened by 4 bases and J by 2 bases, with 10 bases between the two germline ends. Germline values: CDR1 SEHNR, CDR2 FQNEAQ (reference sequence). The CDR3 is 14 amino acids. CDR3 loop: CASSSRGSTDTQYF. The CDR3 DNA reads TGTGCCAGCAGCTCCCGGGGCTCCACAGATACGCAGTATTTT.

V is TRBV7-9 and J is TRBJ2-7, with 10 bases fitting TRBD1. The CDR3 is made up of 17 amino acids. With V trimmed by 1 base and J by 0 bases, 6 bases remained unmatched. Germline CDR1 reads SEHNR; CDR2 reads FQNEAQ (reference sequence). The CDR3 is CASSLGSRDRGSYEQYF. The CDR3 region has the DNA TGTGCCAGCAGCTTAGGGAGCCGGGACAGGGGCTCCTACGAGCAGTACTTC.

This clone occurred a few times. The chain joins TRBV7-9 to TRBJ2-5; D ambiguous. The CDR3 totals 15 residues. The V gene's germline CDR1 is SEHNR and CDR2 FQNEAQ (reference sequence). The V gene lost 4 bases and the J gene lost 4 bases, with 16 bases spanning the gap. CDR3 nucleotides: TGTGCCAGCAGCTCTACCACCCGGACGACAGAGACCCAGTACTTC. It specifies CASSSTTRTTETQYF.

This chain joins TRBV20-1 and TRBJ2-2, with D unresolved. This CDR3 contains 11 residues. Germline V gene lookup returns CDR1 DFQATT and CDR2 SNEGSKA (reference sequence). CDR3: CRAGGTGELFF. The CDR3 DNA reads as TGCAGGGCAGGTGGTACCGGGGAGCTGTTTTTT.

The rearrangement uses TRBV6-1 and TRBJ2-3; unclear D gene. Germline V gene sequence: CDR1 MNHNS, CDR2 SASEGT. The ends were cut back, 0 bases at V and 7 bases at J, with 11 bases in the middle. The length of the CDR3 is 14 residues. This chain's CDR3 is CASSEALNGHTQYF. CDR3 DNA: TGTGCCAGCAGTGAAGCGCTTAATGGGCATACGCAGTATTTT.

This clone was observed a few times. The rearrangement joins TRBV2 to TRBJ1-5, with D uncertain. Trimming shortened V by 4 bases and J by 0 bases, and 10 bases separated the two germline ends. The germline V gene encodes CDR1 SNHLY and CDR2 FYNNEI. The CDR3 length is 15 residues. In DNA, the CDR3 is TGTGCCAGCAGTGGGTCCCAAATTAGCAATCAGCCCCAGCATTTT. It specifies CASSGSQISNQPQHF.

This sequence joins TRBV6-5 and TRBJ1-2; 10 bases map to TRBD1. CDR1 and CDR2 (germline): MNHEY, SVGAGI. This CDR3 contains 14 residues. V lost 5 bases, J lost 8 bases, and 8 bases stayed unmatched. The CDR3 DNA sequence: TGTGCCAGCAGTAGGACAGGGGGTCCTCCCGGCTACACCTTC. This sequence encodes CASSRTGGPPGYTF.

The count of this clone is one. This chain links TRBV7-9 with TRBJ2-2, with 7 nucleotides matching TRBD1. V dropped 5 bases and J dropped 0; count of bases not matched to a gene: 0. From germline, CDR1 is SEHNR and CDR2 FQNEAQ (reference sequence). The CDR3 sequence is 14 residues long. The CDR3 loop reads CASSGTANTGELFF. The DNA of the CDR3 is TGTGCCAGCAGCGGGACAGCGAACACCGGGGAGCTGTTTTTT. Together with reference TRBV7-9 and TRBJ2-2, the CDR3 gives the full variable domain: DTGVSQNPRHKITKRGQNVTFRCDPISEHNRLYWYRQTLGQGPEFLTYFQNEAQLEKSRLLSDRFSAERPKGSFSTLEIQRTEQGDSAMYLCASSGTANTGELFFGEGSRLTVL.

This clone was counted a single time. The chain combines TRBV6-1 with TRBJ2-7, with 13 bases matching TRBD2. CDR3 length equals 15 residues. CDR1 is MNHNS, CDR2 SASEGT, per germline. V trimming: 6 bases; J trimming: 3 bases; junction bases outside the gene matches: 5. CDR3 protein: CASRPGTSGNYEQYF. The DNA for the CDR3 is TGTGCCAGCAGGCCCGGGACTAGCGGGAACTACGAGCAGTACTTC.

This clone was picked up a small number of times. The CDR3 sequence: CASSLMGRDRVATGTEAFF. The CDR3 DNA sequence: TGTGCCAGCAGCTTAATGGGGCGGGACAGGGTGGCAACGGGCACTGAAGCTTTCTTT. The rearrangement joins TRBV7-3 to TRBJ1-1, with 9 positions matching TRBD1. The germline V gene encodes CDR1 SGHTA and CDR2 FQGTGA. V lost 1 base to trimming and J lost 4 bases; unmatched junction nucleotides: 16. The length of the CDR3 is 19 residues.

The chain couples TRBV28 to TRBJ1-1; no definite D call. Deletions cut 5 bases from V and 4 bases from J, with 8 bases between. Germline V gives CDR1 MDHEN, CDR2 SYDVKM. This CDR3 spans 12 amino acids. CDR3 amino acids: CASSQRGTEAFF. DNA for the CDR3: TGTGCCAGCAGTCAACGAGGCACTGAAGCTTTCTTT.

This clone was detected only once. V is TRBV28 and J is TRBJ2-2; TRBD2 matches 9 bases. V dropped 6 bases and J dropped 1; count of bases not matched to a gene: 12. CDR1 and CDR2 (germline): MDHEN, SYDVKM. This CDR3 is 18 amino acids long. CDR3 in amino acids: CASRPDGLLAGNTGELFF. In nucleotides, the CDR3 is TGTGCCAGCAGACCAGACGGACTACTAGCGGGGAACACCGGGGAGCTGTTTTTT.

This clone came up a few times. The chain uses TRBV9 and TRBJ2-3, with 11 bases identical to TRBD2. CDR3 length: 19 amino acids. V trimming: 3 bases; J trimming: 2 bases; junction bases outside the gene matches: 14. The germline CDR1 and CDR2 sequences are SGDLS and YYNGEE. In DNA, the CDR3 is TGTGCCAGCAGCGAGAGGGCGGGGACTAGCGGAACCTACACAGATACGCAGTATTTT. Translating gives CASSERAGTSGTYTDTQYF.

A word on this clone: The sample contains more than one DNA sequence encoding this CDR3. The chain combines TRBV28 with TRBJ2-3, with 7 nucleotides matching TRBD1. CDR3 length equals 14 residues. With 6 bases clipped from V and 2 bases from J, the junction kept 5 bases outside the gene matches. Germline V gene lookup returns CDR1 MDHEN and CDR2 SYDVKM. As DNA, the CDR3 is TGTGCCAGCAGCCCCGGGACAGACACAGATACGCAGTATTTT. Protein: CASSPGTDTDTQYF.

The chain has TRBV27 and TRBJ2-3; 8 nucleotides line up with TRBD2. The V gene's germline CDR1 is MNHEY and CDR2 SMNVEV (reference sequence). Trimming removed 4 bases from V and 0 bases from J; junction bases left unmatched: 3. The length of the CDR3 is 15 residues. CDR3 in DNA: TGTGCCAGCAGTTCGGCTAGCGGGAGCACAGATACGCAGTATTTT. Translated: CASSSASGSTDTQYF.

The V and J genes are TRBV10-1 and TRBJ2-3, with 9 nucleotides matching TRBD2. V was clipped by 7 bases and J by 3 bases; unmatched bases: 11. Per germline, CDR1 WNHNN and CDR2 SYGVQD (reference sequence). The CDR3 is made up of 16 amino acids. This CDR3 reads CASTIAGAVWTDTQYF. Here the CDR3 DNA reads TGCGCCAGCACTATAGCGGGAGCGGTCTGGACAGATACGCAGTATTTT.

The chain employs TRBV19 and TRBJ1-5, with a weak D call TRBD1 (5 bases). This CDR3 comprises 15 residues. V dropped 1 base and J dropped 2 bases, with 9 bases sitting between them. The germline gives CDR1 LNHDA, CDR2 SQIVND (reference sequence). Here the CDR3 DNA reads TGTGCCAGTAGTATAGGAGGGGTCGGCAATCAGCCCCAGCATTTT. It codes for CASSIGGVGNQPQHF.

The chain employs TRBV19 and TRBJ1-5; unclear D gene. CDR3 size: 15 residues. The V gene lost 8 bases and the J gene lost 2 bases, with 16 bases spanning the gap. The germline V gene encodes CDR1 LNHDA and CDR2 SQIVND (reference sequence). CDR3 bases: TGTGCCAGTCGGACCGGAACATGGGGCAATCAGCCCCAGCATTTT. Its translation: CASRTGTWGNQPQHF. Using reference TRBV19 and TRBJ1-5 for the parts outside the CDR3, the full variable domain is DGGITQSPKYLFRKEGQNVTLSCEQNLNHDAMYWYRQDPGQGLRLIYYSQIVNDFQKGDIAEGYSVSREKKESFPLTVTSAQKNPTAFYLCASRTGTWGNQPQHFGDGTRLSIL.

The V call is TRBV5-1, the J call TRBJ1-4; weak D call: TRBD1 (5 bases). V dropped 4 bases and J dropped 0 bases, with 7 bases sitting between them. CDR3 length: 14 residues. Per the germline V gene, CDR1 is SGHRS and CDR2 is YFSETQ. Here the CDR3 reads CASSTTATNEKLFF. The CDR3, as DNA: TGCGCCAGCAGCACGACAGCAACTAATGAAAAACTGTTTTTT.

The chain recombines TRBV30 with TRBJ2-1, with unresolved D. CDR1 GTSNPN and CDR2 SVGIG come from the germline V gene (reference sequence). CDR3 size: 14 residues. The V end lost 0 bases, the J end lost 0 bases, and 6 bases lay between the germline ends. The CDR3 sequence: CAWSVGGSYNEQFF. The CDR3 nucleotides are TGTGCCTGGAGTGTAGGTGGCTCCTACAATGAGCAGTTCTTC.

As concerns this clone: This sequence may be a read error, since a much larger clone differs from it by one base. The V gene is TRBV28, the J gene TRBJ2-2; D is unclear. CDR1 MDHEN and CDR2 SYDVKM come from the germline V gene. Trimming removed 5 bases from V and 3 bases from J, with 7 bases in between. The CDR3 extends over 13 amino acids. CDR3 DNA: TGTGCCAGCAGTCGGATGGACACCGGGGAGCTGTTTTTT. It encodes CASSRMDTGELFF.

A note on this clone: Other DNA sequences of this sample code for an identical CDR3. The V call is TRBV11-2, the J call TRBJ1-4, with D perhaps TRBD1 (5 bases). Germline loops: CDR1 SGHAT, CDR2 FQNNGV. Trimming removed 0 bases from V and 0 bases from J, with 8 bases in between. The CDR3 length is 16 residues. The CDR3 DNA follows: TGTGCCAGCAGCTTAGATAGGGACGCAACTAATGAAAAACTGTTTTTT. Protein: CASSLDRDATNEKLFF.

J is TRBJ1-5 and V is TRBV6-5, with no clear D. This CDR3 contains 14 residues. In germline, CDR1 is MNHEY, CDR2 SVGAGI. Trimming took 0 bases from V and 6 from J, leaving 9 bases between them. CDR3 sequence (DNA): TGTGCCAGCAGTTACTCCGAGCAGTTTCAGCCCCAGCATTTT. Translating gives CASSYSEQFQPQHF.